The 15 T cell receptor beta chains in this list originate from one sample, sequenced in a study of cytomegalovirus exposure and HLA in healthy donors. PCR amplification relied on 60 Vbeta primers (plus 13 Jbeta primers). The table came from immunoSEQ multiplex PCR; TCRdb's copy has only in-frame clones and leaves some out. The profile covers 150,000 to 250,000 clones, with approximately 85% appearing a single time and 2.3% taken by the ten largest. Sequencing used PBMCs. The source of these receptors is a woman between 50 and 59 years old in good health and CMV-seronegative.

This chain connects TRBV28 to TRBJ2-3; 11 positions agree with TRBD2. Germline assignment: CDR1 MDHEN and CDR2 SYDVKM. This CDR3 contains 16 residues. Trimming removed 3 bases from V and 7 bases from J; junction bases left unmatched: 9. The CDR3 coding sequence is TGTGCCAGCAGTTTCAGGGTAGCGGGAGGGCTGTATACGCAGTATTTT. Protein product: CASSFRVAGGLYTQYF.

This clone was detected only once. V gene TRBV28 combines with J gene TRBJ2-1, with D perhaps matching TRBD2 (6 bases). The ends were cut back, 5 bases at V and 7 bases at J, with 15 bases in the middle. The CDR3 spans 14 residues. Germline V gene sequence: CDR1 MDHEN, CDR2 SYDVKM. CDR3 in DNA: TGTGCCAGCAGTCGTTCACGGGGGTATAATGAGCAGTTCTTC. It is translated as CASSRSRGYNEQFF. Together with reference TRBV28 and TRBJ2-1, the CDR3 gives the full variable domain: DVKVTQSSRYLVKRTGEKVFLECVQDMDHENMFWYRQDPGLGLRLIYFSYDVKMKEKGDIPEGYSVSREKKERFSLILESASTNQTSMYLCASSRSRGYNEQFFGPGTRLTVL.

The V call is TRBV19, the J call TRBJ2-3, with 9 bases matching TRBD2. J was trimmed by 6 bases and V by 6 bases; bases with no gene match: 7. Germline V gene sequence: CDR1 LNHDA, CDR2 SQIVND (reference sequence). There are 14 residues in the CDR3. The CDR3 DNA sequence: TGTGCCAGTAGATCTAGCGGGGCACGGGATACGCAGTATTTT. Translation: CASRSSGARDTQYF.

CDR3 residues: CASSQDTSGHNEQFF. The CDR3 bases are TGCGCCAGCAGCCAAGATACGAGCGGCCACAATGAGCAGTTCTTC. The chain is built from TRBV4-1 and TRBJ2-1; a weak D match, TRBD2 (5 bases). The CDR3 length is 15 residues. CDR1 is MGHRA and CDR2 is YSYEKL in the germline V gene. Trimming stripped 0 bases from V and 5 bases from J, with 11 bases between.

J is TRBJ2-7 and V is TRBV7-2; 8 positions match TRBD2. This CDR3 spans 16 amino acids. The germline V gene has CDR1 SGHTA and CDR2 FQGNSA. Losses at the gene ends were 0 bases for V and 2 bases for J; bases not matched to a gene: 6. The CDR3 coding sequence is TGTGCCAGCAGCTTAGCGGCTAGCGGGCCGACCTACGAGCAGTACTTC. Translating it yields CASSLAASGPTYEQYF.

The chain employs TRBV7-9 and TRBJ2-1; TRBD2 matches at 11 bases. The V and J ends lost 1 base and 9 bases, in that order; junction bases with no gene match: 11. CDR3 length: 17 residues. Per germline, CDR1 SEHNR and CDR2 FQNEAQ (reference sequence). CDR3 coding DNA: TGTGCCAGCAGCTTAGAGTACCCTAGCGGGAGGAAGCCTGAGCAGTTCTTC. Its protein is CASSLEYPSGRKPEQFF.

V gene TRBV19 combines with J gene TRBJ1-1; 8 bases map to TRBD1. The CDR3 loop spans 15 amino acids. V lost 1 base and J lost 2; bases outside the gene matches: 3. Looked up from germline, CDR1 is LNHDA and CDR2 is SQIVND (reference sequence). CDR3 sequence: CASSIGGTGNTEAFF. DNA of the CDR3: TGTGCCAGTAGTATAGGGGGGACAGGTAACACTGAAGCTTTCTTT. The full variable domain, rest sourced from reference TRBV19 and TRBJ1-1, is DGGITQSPKYLFRKEGQNVTLSCEQNLNHDAMYWYRQDPGQGLRLIYYSQIVNDFQKGDIAEGYSVSREKKESFPLTVTSAQKNPTAFYLCASSIGGTGNTEAFFGQGTRLTVV.

This CDR3 reads CASSLDRGYNEQFF. The CDR3 nucleotides are TGCGCCAGCAGCCTGGACAGGGGATACAATGAGCAGTTCTTC. The V gene is TRBV5-1, the J gene TRBJ2-1; 9 bases map to TRBD1. The CDR3 extends over 14 amino acids. CDR1 is SGHRS, CDR2 YFSETQ, per germline. Germline trimming cut 4 bases from V and 4 bases from J; bases unmatched to any gene: 3.

This rearrangement joins TRBV5-5 to TRBJ2-3; TRBD2 matches at 8 bases. The CDR3 has 15 residues. V trimming: 1 base; J trimming: 3 bases; junction bases outside the gene matches: 4. Germline-derived CDR1 and CDR2 are SGHKS and YYEKEE (reference sequence). The CDR3 loop is CASSLRAGATDTQYF. DNA of the CDR3: TGTGCCAGCAGCTTGAGAGCGGGGGCTACAGATACGCAGTATTTT.

V and J are TRBV18 and TRBJ2-1; 8 nucleotides align to TRBD2. Germline CDR1 is KGHSH and CDR2 is LQKENI. The J segment lost 2 bases and the V segment lost 4 bases, leaving 4 bases of the junction unmatched. The CDR3 spans 15 residues. Here the CDR3 reads CASSLAGGPYNEQFF. The CDR3 nucleotides read TGTGCCAGCTCACTTGCGGGAGGACCCTACAATGAGCAGTTCTTC. The full variable domain, its missing parts supplied by reference TRBV18 and TRBJ2-1, is NAGVMQNPRHLVRRRGQEARLRCSPMKGHSHVYWYRQLPEEGLKFMVYLQKENIIDESGMPKERFSAEFPKEGPSILRIQQVVRGDSAAYFCASSLAGGPYNEQFFGPGTRLTVL.

V is TRBV15 and J is TRBJ1-1; TRBD1 agrees at 7 bases. The V gene end was trimmed by 6 bases and the J gene end by 0 bases; junction bases not matched to a gene: 4. CDR3 length equals 14 residues. Germline CDR1 is LNHNV and CDR2 is YYDKDF (reference sequence). DNA for the CDR3: TGTGCCACCAGAAAGACAGGGATGAACACTGAAGCTTTCTTT. Translation: CATRKTGMNTEAFF.

This clone was seen a few times. The chain uses TRBV28 and TRBJ1-1, with D unclear. V dropped 3 bases and J dropped 0 bases, with 8 bases sitting between them. The CDR3 totals 14 residues. The germline V gene encodes CDR1 MDHEN and CDR2 SYDVKM. Written as DNA, the CDR3 is TGTGCCAGCAGTTTCTCCACAGTGAACACTGAAGCTTTCTTT. Protein product: CASSFSTVNTEAFF.

The gene calls are TRBV19 and TRBJ2-7; D unclear. The germline gives CDR1 LNHDA, CDR2 SQIVND (reference sequence). The V and J ends lost 1 base and 2 bases respectively, with 6 bases between them. This CDR3 has 13 residues. CDR3 nucleotides: TGTGCCAGTAGTATAGTACATCCCTACGAGCAGTACTTC. Translation: CASSIVHPYEQYF.

The rearrangement joins TRBV27 to TRBJ2-2; TRBD1 matches 7 bases. Germline CDR1 is MNHEY and CDR2 is SMNVEV (reference sequence). V was clipped by 2 bases and J by 4 bases; unmatched bases: 4. The CDR3 spans 15 residues. This CDR3 is CASSLMTGITGELFF. CDR3 bases: TGTGCCAGCAGTTTAATGACAGGGATCACCGGGGAGCTGTTTTTT.

The chain couples TRBV5-1 to TRBJ1-2, with a possible D match to TRBD1 (6 bases). The CDR3 runs 13 residues. The germline V and J ends were trimmed by 6 bases and 3 bases, with 12 bases remaining between them. Germline-derived CDR1 and CDR2 are SGHRS and YFSETQ. The CDR3 reads CASTTGTDYGYTF. The CDR3 DNA sequence: TGCGCCAGCACCACAGGGACCGACTATGGCTACACCTTC.